The rows below give T cell receptor beta chains drawn from one sample of a study of cytomegalovirus exposure and HLA in healthy donors. The assay was immunoSEQ multiplex PCR, and TCRdb's table has in-frame clones only and misses some. The sample holds over 130,000 clones, over 65% seen once. The sample taken for sequencing was PBMCs. These receptors were collected from a woman aged 25 to 45 in good health and CMV-seronegative. Each CDR3 is given with its conserved first and last residue. The D gene is left open where the match is weak. The size of a clone is reported for some rows only, either as once, few or many, or as a class for expanded clones.

d_call j_call v_call clone_size cdr3_aa cdr3_nt
NA TRBJ1-6 TRBV5-4 NA CASSLPGQRPLHF TGTGCCAGCAGCTTACCAGGACAAAGACCCCTCCACTTT
TRBD1 TRBJ2-7 TRBV19 NA CASSMLGQGTYEQYF TGTGCCAGTAGTATGCTAGGACAGGGCACCTACGAGCAGTACTTC
NA TRBJ1-5 TRBV2 once CASRGGTRDQPQHF TGTGCCAGCAGGGGAGGGACAAGGGATCAGCCCCAGCATTTT
NA TRBJ2-7 TRBV5-4 NA CASSLEAGAYEQYF TGTGCCAGCAGCTTGGAGGCAGGGGCCTACGAGCAGTACTTC
NA TRBJ1-1 TRBV5-6 NA CASSLRGVTEAFF TGTGCCAGCAGCCTCCGGGGGGTAACTGAAGCTTTCTTT
TRBD2 TRBJ2-2 TRBV7-6 NA CASIEEDGGVLTGELFF TGTGCCAGCATCGAAGAGGACGGGGGGGTCCTCACCGGGGAGCTGTTTTTT
NA TRBJ1-5 TRBV28 few CASSFKSGDQPQHF TGTGCCAGCAGTTTTAAGTCAGGGGATCAGCCCCAGCATTTT
NA TRBJ1-4 TRBV9 few CASSDDSGANEKLFF TGTGCCAGCAGTGACGACAGTGGAGCTAATGAAAAACTGTTTTTT
TRBD1 TRBJ2-3 TRBV4-2 NA CASSQGDRAGTDTQYF TGTGCCAGCAGCCAGGGCGACAGGGCGGGCACAGATACGCAGTATTTT
NA TRBJ2-7 TRBV5-4 few CASSLPGRTYEQYF TGTGCCAGCAGCTTGCCAGGCCGCACCTACGAGCAGTACTTC